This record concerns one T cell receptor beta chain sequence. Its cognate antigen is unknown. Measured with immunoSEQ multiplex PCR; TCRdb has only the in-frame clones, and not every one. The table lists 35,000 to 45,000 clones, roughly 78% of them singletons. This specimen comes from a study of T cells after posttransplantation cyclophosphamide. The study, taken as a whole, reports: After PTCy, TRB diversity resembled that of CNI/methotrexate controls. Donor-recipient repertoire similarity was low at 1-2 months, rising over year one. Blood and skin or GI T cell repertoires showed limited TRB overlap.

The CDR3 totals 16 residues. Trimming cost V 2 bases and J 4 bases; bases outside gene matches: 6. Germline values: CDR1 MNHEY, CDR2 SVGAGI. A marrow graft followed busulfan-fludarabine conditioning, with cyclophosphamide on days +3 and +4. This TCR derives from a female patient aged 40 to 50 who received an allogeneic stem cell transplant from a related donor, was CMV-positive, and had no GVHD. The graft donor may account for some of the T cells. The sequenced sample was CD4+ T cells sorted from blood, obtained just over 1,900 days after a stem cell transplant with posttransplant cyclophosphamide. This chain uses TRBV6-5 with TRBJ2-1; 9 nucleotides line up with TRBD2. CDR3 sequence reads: CASSYRGGAGYNEQFF. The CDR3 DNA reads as TGTGCCAGCAGTTACCGCGGGGGGGCCGGGTACAATGAGCAGTTCTTC.